The 24 T cell receptor beta chains in this list originate from one sample, sequenced in a study of CD8 T cells in Susac syndrome. Random hexamers were used to reverse transcribe the RNA input (roughly 0.5 to 1 ug). TCRdb re-called the immunoSEQ multiplex PCR reads through MiXCR, storing one row per CDR3 protein. This repertoire shows approximately 200,000 distinct CDR3 sequences, around 96% found once; its top ten account for around 0.085%. The specimen was CD4+ T cells from PBMCs. Receptor source: a human donor with multiple sclerosis.

The genes are TRBV20-1 and TRBJ2-1; D gene unclear. CDR1 and CDR2 from the germline V gene are DFQATT and SNEGSKA (reference sequence). V was trimmed by 1 base and J by 5 bases, leaving 12 bases between them. The length of the CDR3 is 14 residues. Here the CDR3 reads CSARVGRSDNEQFF. CDR3 coding DNA: TGCAGTGCTAGAGTAGGGCGGTCCGACAATGAGCAGTTCTTC.

This clonotype was picked up one time. The rearrangement links TRBV30 to TRBJ2-5, with TRBD1 identical over 7 bases. Unmatched junction bases numbered 18, after V lost 1 base and J lost 10 bases. The CDR3 contains 16 residues. Germline CDR1 reads GTSNPN; CDR2 reads SVGIG (reference sequence). CDR3 residues: CAWSGRYRGRTRDQYF. In DNA form, the CDR3 reads TGTGCCTGGAGTGGCCGCTACAGGGGCCGTACGAGGGACCAGTACTTC.

This sequence joins TRBV29-1 and TRBJ1-3; D is unclear. The V end lost 6 bases, the J end lost 0 bases, and 9 bases lay between the germline ends. Germline V gene lookup returns CDR1 SQVTM and CDR2 ANQGSEA. CDR3 size: 13 residues. As DNA, the CDR3 is TGCAGCGTAACACAACACTCTGGAAACACCATATATTTT. It specifies CSVTQHSGNTIYF.

The V and J genes are TRBV3-1 and TRBJ2-3; D might be TRBD1 (5 bases). This CDR3 has 16 amino acids. Germline V lookup: CDR1 LGHDT, CDR2 YNNKEL (reference sequence). V was cut by 5 bases and J by 0 bases, with 15 bases left in between. The CDR3 DNA is TGTGCCAGCAGCAAGCAGGGATCGCCTAGCACAGATACGCAGTATTTT. Translating it yields CASSKQGSPSTDTQYF.

Only one count was recorded for this clonotype. CDR3 nucleotide sequence: TGTGCCAGCAGCTTAGCGCTGGGAATGGGATCCTACAATGAGCAGTTCTTC. It encodes CASSLALGMGSYNEQFF. The chain uses TRBV7-7 and TRBJ2-1; D gene uncertain. The germline gives CDR1 SSHAT, CDR2 FNYEAQ (reference sequence). CDR3 length: 17 residues. The V and J ends lost 0 bases and 1 base respectively, with 13 bases between them. The whole variable domain, filled in from reference TRBV7-7 and TRBJ2-1, reads GAGVSQSPRYKVTKRGQDVTLRCDPISSHATLYWYQQALGQGPEFLTYFNYEAQPDKSGLPSDRFSAERPEGSISTLTIQRTEQRDSAMYRCASSLALGMGSYNEQFFGPGTRLTVL.

The chain uses TRBV2 and TRBJ2-7; no clear D. CDR3 size: 12 residues. The germline CDR1 and CDR2 sequences are SNHLY and FYNNEI. The ends were cut back, 4 bases at V and 0 bases at J, with 4 bases in the middle. The CDR3 nucleotides read TGTGCCAGCAGTGGGGACTCCTACGAGCAGTACTTC. It specifies CASSGDSYEQYF.

The chain is built from TRBV20-1 and TRBJ2-1; 12 nucleotides line up with TRBD2. Germline loops: CDR1 DFQATT, CDR2 SNEGSKA (reference sequence). There are 17 residues in the CDR3. Trimming took 6 bases from V and 0 from J; bases not matched to a gene: 9. Written as DNA, the CDR3 is TGCAGTGCCTCGGGGACTAGCGGGTGGAGCTCCTACAATGAGCAGTTCTTC. It translates to CSASGTSGWSSYNEQFF.

This chain connects TRBV18 to TRBJ2-7, with 10 bases aligning to TRBD1. V lost 6 bases, J lost 3 bases, and 8 bases stayed unmatched. This CDR3 spans 15 amino acids. Germline V CDR1 and CDR2: KGHSH, LQKENI. The CDR3 DNA sequence: TGTGCCAGCTCTCCTGGGACAGGGGACAACTACGAGCAGTACTTC. This encodes CASSPGTGDNYEQYF.

The chain joins TRBV9 to TRBJ2-1; 7 nucleotides align to TRBD2. V lost 0 bases to trimming and J lost 5 bases; unmatched junction nucleotides: 8. Germline lookup yields CDR1 SGDLS and CDR2 YYNGEE. The CDR3 length is 16 residues. CDR3 coding DNA: TGTGCCAGCAGCGTAGGGCCTGCGGGAGTCCACAATGAGCAGTTCTTC. Protein: CASSVGPAGVHNEQFF.

This chain links TRBV30 with TRBJ1-3; possibly TRBD1 for D (5 bases). This CDR3 is 17 amino acids long. Germline-derived CDR1 and CDR2 are GTSNPN and SVGIG (reference sequence). With 5 bases removed from V and 4 bases from J, the gap between germline ends came to 24 bases. CDR3 sequence (DNA): TGTGCCTGGGCCTCACTCATTACCGGGACGAGAGGAAACACCATATATTTT. It is translated as CAWASLITGTRGNTIYF.

The sample holds one count of this clonotype. The CDR3 here is CASSTRTVSEAFF. CDR3 nucleotide sequence: TGTGCCAGCAGTACCCGGACAGTCTCTGAAGCTTTCTTT. The V call is TRBV6-1, the J call TRBJ1-1; D perhaps matches TRBD1 (6 bases). This CDR3 region has 13 residues. In germline, CDR1 is MNHNS, CDR2 SASEGT. Trimming left V 5 bases short and J 6 bases short, with 13 bases between.

The chain carries TRBV5-6 and TRBJ2-4, with D unresolved. In germline, CDR1 is SGHDT, CDR2 YYEEEE. The V end was cut by 2 bases, the J end by 6 bases, with 12 bases between. This CDR3 spans 14 amino acids. CDR3 nucleotides: TGTGCCAGCAGCTTATCAGGAGCCCCAAACATTCAGTACTTC. Translation gives CASSLSGAPNIQYF. The full variable domain, its missing parts supplied by reference TRBV5-6 and TRBJ2-4, is DAGVTQSPTHLIKTRGQQVTLRCSPKSGHDTVSWYQQALGQGPQFIFQYYEEEERQRGNFPDRFSGHQFPNYSSELNVNALLLGDSALYLCASSLSGAPNIQYFGAGTRLSVL.

CDR3 region: CASMPSGSYNEQFF. In nucleotides, the CDR3 is TGTGCCAGCATGCCTAGCGGTTCCTACAATGAGCAGTTCTTC. This chain uses TRBV25-1 with TRBJ2-1, with 7 positions matching TRBD2. Trimming took 7 bases from V and 1 from J; bases not matched to a gene: 4. The CDR3 runs 14 residues. CDR1 and CDR2 from the germline V gene are MGHDK and SYGVNS.

The chain employs TRBV4-1 and TRBJ2-5; 8 bases are a match to TRBD2. After removal of 0 bases from V and 5 bases from J, the junction contained 8 bases not matched to a gene. The CDR3 runs to 16 residues. Germline CDR1 and CDR2: MGHRA and YSYEKL. The CDR3 spells CASSQESGRGWETQYF. CDR3 DNA: TGCGCCAGCAGCCAAGAGAGCGGGAGAGGTTGGGAGACCCAGTACTTC.

This clonotype is a singleton in its sample. The genes are TRBV18 and TRBJ2-3; D perhaps matches TRBD2 (6 bases). Germline CDR1 KGHSH, CDR2 LQKENI. Trimming took off 3 bases at V and 5 bases at J, with 12 bases between the two ends. The CDR3 is 14 residues long. The CDR3 sequence is CASSPSGAGDTQYF. The CDR3 DNA is TGTGCCAGCTCACCCTCTGGAGCGGGAGATACGCAGTATTTT.

The rearrangement uses TRBV30 and TRBJ2-3; 10 positions match TRBD1. Germline CDR1 GTSNPN, CDR2 SVGIG (reference sequence). After removal of 3 bases from V and 6 bases from J, the junction contained 6 bases not matched to a gene. There are 14 residues in the CDR3. This CDR3 is CAWRHRQGADTQYF. CDR3 bases: TGTGCCTGGAGACATAGACAGGGGGCGGATACGCAGTATTTT.

Written as DNA, the CDR3 is TGCAGCATGGGTGGCAGCACAGATACGCAGTATTTT. Translation: CSMGGSTDTQYF. The chain uses TRBV20-1 and TRBJ2-3, with no clear D. Per germline, CDR1 DFQATT and CDR2 SNEGSKA (reference sequence). CDR3 size: 12 residues.

The rearrangement links TRBV9 to TRBJ1-1; D call uncertain. CDR1 is SGDLS and CDR2 is YYNGEE in the germline V gene. This CDR3 is 14 amino acids long. With 0 bases removed from V and 1 base from J, the gap between germline ends came to 7 bases. CDR3 DNA sequence: TGTGCCAGCAGCGTAGACATGAGGAACACTGAAGCTTTCTTT. Translating it yields CASSVDMRNTEAFF.

V usage is TRBV29-1 and J usage is TRBJ2-7, with D unclear. Per the germline V gene, CDR1 is SQVTM and CDR2 is ANQGSEA. The CDR3 sequence is 12 residues long. With 4 bases removed from V and 2 bases from J, the gap between germline ends came to 9 bases. CDR3 sequence reads: CSVGGSTYEQYF. In nucleotides, the CDR3 is TGCAGCGTTGGAGGCAGTACCTACGAGCAGTACTTC.

The V and J genes are TRBV12-3 or TRBV12-4 and TRBJ2-2, with TRBD2 as a possible D gene (5 bases). This CDR3 spans 14 amino acids. The V and J ends lost 6 bases and 7 bases respectively, with 15 bases between them. The CDR3 bases are TGTGCCAGCAGCCCGGGGAGCGTCTACGGGGAGCTGTTTTTT. It specifies CASSPGSVYGELFF.

V and J are TRBV2 and TRBJ2-1; TRBD2 agrees at 8 bases. The CDR3 is made up of 15 amino acids. V shed 1 base, J shed 4 bases, and the junction held 3 bases outside the gene matches. Germline loops: CDR1 SNHLY, CDR2 FYNNEI. This chain's CDR3 is CASSEVRGGYNEQFF. CDR3 coding DNA: TGTGCCAGCAGTGAAGTACGGGGGGGATACAATGAGCAGTTCTTC.

This chain links TRBV27 with TRBJ2-7; either TRBD1 or TRBD2 may supply D (6 bases each). Trimming cost V 3 bases and J 2 bases, with 11 bases left between them. This CDR3 comprises 14 residues. Germline V gene sequence: CDR1 MNHEY, CDR2 SMNVEV (reference sequence). CDR3 bases: TGTGCCAGCAGTTTTCGGGGGCCTACCTACGAGCAGTACTTC. Translating it yields CASSFRGPTYEQYF.

The rearrangement uses TRBV20-1 and TRBJ2-7; 8 bases match TRBD1. Germline lookup yields CDR1 DFQATT and CDR2 SNEGSKA (reference sequence). V lost 0 bases to trimming and J lost 4 bases; unmatched junction nucleotides: 5. The CDR3 runs to 14 residues. The CDR3 nucleotides read TGCAGTGCTAGAGATTGGCAGGGGGCTTACGAGCAGTACTTC. Residues: CSARDWQGAYEQYF.

This chain links TRBV25-1 with TRBJ1-2; D gene unclear. The germline V gene encodes CDR1 MGHDK and CDR2 SYGVNS. V was shortened by 4 bases and J by 4 bases, with 10 bases between the two germline ends. The CDR3 is 13 residues long. The CDR3, as DNA: TGTGCCAGCAGTGTCGGCAGCCTCTATGGCTACACCTTC. This codes for CASSVGSLYGYTF.